This entry is about one T cell receptor (beta chain). Trimming left V 11 bases short and J 0 bases short, with 22 bases between. The V gene's germline CDR1 is MGHDK and CDR2 SYGVNS. This CDR3 has 16 amino acids. This sample was taken from a study of CD8+ T cells in alopecia areata. Overall study: Treated individuals took tofacitinib by mouth, 5 to 10 mg twice daily. Treated patients received severity scores based on the percentage of scalp area affected.

Extracted RNA was reverse transcribed, and the resulting cDNA served as sequencing template. Measured with immunoSEQ multiplex PCR; TCRdb has only the in-frame clones, and not every one. The table lists around 210,000 clones, about three fifths of them singletons. Treatment denoted: oral pan-JAK inhibitor, 5-10 mg twice daily. The sequence was obtained from a human donor with alopecia areata. Sequences were derived from CD4+ T cells sorted from blood, sampled at week 4, from a patient treated with tofacitinib. The chain has TRBV25-1 and TRBJ1-2; TRBD1 might be the D (6 bases). The CDR3 DNA follows: TGTGCCGGGCCTAGACAGGTCCACAACCCTAACTATGGCTACACCTTC. This encodes CAGPRQVHNPNYGYTF.